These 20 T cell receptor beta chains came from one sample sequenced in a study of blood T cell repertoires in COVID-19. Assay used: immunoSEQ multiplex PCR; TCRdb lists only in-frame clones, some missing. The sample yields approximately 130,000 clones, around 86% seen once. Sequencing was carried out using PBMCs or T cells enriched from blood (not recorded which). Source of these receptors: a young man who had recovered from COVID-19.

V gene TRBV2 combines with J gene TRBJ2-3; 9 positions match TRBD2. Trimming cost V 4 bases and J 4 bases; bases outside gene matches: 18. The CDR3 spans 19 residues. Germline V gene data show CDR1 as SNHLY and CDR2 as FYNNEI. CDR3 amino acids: CASSARGRRGGAGADTQYF. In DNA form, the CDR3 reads TGTGCCAGCAGTGCCCGAGGTAGGCGCGGGGGGGCAGGAGCAGATACGCAGTATTTT.

The chain's CDR3 is CASSQDISGPYTEAFF. DNA for the CDR3: TGTGCCAGCAGCCAAGATATCTCAGGCCCCTATACTGAAGCTTTCTTT. The chain recombines TRBV3-1 (or the pseudogene TRBV3-2) with TRBJ1-1; D gene unclear. V was cut by 0 bases and J by 5 bases, with 16 bases left in between. The CDR3 totals 16 residues. Germline V gene data show CDR1 as LGHDT and CDR2 as YNNKEL (reference sequence).

The CDR3: CASSLTGGRVTGELFF. The CDR3 DNA reads as TGTGCCAGCAGCTTAACTGGGGGCAGAGTCACCGGGGAGCTGTTTTTT. V gene TRBV7-9 combines with J gene TRBJ2-2; the D gene is possibly TRBD1 (6 bases). Germline V gives CDR1 SEHNR, CDR2 FQNEAQ (reference sequence). V was shortened by 2 bases and J by 4 bases, with 14 bases between the two germline ends. CDR3 length: 16 amino acids.

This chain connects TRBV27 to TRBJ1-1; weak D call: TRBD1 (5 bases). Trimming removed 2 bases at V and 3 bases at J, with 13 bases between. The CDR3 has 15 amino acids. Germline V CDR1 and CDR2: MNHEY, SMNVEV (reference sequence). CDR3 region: CASSLVWGRYTEAFF. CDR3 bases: TGTGCCAGCAGTTTAGTGTGGGGCCGATACACTGAAGCTTTCTTT.

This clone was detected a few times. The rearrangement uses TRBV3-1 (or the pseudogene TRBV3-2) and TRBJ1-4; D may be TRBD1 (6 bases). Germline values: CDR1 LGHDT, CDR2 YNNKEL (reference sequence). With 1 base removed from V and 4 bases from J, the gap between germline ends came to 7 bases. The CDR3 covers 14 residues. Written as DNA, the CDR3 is TGTGCCAGCAGCCAAGCGGACAGTAATGAAAAACTGTTTTTT. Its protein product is CASSQADSNEKLFF.

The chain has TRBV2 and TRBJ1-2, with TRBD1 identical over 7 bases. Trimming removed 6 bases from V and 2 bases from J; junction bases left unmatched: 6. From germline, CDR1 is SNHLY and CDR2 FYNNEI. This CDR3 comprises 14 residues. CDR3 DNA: TGTGCCAGCAGCGGGGGACAGACCAACTATGGCTACACCTTC. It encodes CASSGGQTNYGYTF.

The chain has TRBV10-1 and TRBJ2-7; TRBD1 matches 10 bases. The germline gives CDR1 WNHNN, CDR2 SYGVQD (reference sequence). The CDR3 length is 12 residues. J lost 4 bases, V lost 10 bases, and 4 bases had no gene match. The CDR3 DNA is TGCGCCATGAGGACAGGGGGGTACGAGCAGTACGTC. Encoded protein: CAMRTGGYEQYV.

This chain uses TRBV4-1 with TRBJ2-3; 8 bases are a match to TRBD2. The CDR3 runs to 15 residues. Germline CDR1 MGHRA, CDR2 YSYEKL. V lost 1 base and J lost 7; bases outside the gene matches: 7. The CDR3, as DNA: TGCGCCAGCAGCCAAGTTATTAGCGGGAAGCATACGCAGTATTTT. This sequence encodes CASSQVISGKHTQYF.

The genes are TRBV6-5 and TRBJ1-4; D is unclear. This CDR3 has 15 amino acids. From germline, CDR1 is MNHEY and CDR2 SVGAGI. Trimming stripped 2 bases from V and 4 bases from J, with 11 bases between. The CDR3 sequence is CASSYTWQDNEKLFF. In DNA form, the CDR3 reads TGTGCCAGCAGTTACACATGGCAGGATAATGAAAAACTGTTTTTT.

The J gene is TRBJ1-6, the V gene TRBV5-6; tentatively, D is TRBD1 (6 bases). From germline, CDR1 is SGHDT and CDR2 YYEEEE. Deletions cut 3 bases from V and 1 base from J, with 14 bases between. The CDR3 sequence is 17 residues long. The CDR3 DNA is TGTGCCAGCAGCTCGGACAGTGGGCTTTCCTATAATTCACCCCTCCACTTT. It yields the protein CASSSDSGLSYNSPLHF.

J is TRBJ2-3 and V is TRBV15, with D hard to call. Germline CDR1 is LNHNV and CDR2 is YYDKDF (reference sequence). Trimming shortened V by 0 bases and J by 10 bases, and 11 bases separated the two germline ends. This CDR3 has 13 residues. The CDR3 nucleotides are TGTGCCACCAGCAGAGATCAATCAGGTTCGCAGTATTTT. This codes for CATSRDQSGSQYF.

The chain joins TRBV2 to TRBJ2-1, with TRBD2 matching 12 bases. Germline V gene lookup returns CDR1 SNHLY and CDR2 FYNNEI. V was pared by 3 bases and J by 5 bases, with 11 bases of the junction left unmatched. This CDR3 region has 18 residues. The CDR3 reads CASSDPLLAGGPNNEQFF. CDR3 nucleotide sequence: TGTGCCAGCAGTGATCCCCTACTAGCGGGAGGTCCCAACAATGAGCAGTTCTTC.

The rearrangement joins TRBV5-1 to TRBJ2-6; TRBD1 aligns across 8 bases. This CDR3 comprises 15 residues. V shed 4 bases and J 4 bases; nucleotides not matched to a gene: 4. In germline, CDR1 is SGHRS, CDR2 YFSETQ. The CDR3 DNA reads TGCGCCAGCAGCCCACAGGGGGAGGGGGCCAACGTCCTGACTTTC. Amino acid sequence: CASSPQGEGANVLTF.

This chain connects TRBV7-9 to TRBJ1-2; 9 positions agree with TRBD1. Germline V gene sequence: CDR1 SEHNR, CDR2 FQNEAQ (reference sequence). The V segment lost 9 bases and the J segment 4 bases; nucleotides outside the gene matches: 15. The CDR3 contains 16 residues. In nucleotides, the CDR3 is TGTGCCAGTACCTCCTCTTACAGGGGGCTTACCTATGGCTACACCTTC. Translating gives CASTSSYRGLTYGYTF.

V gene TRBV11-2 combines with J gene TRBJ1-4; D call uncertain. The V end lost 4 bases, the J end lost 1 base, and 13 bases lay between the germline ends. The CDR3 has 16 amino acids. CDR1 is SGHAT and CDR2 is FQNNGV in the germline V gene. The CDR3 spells CASSSGRPITNEKLFF. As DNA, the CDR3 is TGTGCCAGCAGCTCCGGCAGGCCCATAACTAATGAAAAACTGTTTTTT.

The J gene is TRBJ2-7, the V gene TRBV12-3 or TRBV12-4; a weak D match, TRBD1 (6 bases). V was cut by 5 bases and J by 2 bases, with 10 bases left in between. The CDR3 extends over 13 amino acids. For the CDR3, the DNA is TGTGCCAGCAGTCCCGGACAGCCCTACGAGCAGTACGTC. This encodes CASSPGQPYEQYV.

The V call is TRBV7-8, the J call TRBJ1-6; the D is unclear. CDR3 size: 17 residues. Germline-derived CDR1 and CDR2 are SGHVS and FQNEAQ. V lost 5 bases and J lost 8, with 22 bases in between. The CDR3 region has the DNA TGTGCCAGCAGCCCGTATGAGGCAGCCTCTGATTATTCACCCCTCCACTTT. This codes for CASSPYEAASDYSPLHF.

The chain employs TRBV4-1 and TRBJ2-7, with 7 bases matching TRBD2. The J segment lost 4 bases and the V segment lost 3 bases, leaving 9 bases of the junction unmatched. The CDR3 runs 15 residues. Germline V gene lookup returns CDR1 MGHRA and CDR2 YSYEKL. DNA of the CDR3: TGCGCCAGCAGCCAGGATGGGGGACTAAATTACGAGCAGTACTTC. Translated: CASSQDGGLNYEQYF.

The DNA of the CDR3 is TGTGCCAGCAGCCAAGATCCCGGGAGAATGAACACTGAAGCTTTCTTT. Translation: CASSQDPGRMNTEAFF. The chain uses TRBV3-1 (or the pseudogene TRBV3-2) and TRBJ1-1, with D unresolved. CDR3 length: 16 amino acids. The germline gives CDR1 LGHDT, CDR2 YNNKEL (reference sequence). Trimming removed 0 bases from V and 0 bases from J, with 11 bases in between.

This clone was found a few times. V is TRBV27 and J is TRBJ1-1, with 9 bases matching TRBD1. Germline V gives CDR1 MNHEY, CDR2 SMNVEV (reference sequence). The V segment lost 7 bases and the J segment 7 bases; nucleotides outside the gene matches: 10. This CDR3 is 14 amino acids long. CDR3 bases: TGTGCCAGCACTGCCACAGGGGGCTTTGGTGAAGCTTTCTTT. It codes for CASTATGGFGEAFF.